The source of this T cell receptor (beta chain) is a study of cytomegalovirus exposure and HLA in healthy donors. Overall study: Of the donors genotyped, about 390 in all, 65% to 90% fell in the Caucasian-associated ancestry cluster.

Study outcomes and limitations: The sole available immune exposure information was CMV serostatus.

This clone was picked up a small number of times. Its antigen is as yet unknown. The PCR ran on 60 Vbeta and 13 Jbeta primers. Data came from immunoSEQ multiplex PCR; TCRdb stores just in-frame clones and leaves some out. The sample contains around 190,000 clones, about 81% of which appear only once. The CDR3 has 16 amino acids. Germline assignment: CDR1 MNHNS and CDR2 SASEGT. The rearrangement joins TRBV6-1 to TRBJ2-5; TRBD1 aligns across 10 bases. The J call could be wrong; TRBJ2-7 is a better fit for the DNA end. This clonotype was obtained from a man between 18 and 35 years old in good health and CMV-seronegative. Sequencing was carried out using PBMCs. CDR3 nucleotide sequence: TGTGCCAGCAGCGAATCTTTGGGACAGGGGACATACGAGCAGTACTTC. Translated, it gives CASSESLGQGTYEQYF.